This paragraph covers one T cell receptor (beta chain) sequence. The data are from a study of Ad26.COV2.S vaccination and SARS-CoV-2 variants. Sequencing used immunoSEQ multiplex PCR; TCRdb keeps in-frame clones, though not all of them. The sample has some 390,000 clones, about nine tenths seen once. Treatment described: some 20 received Ad26.COV2.S at low or high dose, single or two shots; five or six received placebo; per-sample allocation not given. Vaccine and placebo recipients were sampled on day 63 after the first injection. Trimming shortened V by 10 bases and J by 7 bases, and 22 bases separated the two germline ends. The CDR3 sequence is 14 residues long. CDR1 and CDR2 from the germline V gene are MNHEY and SMNVEV (reference sequence).

The chain has TRBV27 and TRBJ2-5, with D tentatively TRBD1 or TRBD2 (5 bases each). This clonotype was sampled from a person aged 18-60 years who received the Ad26.COV2.S COVID-19 vaccine or a placebo. The source was peripheral blood, collected in a trial of Ad26.COV2.S vaccine versus placebo. CDR3 residues: CATTVSGSRGTQYF. In DNA, the CDR3 is TGTGCCACGACAGTTTCTGGCAGCCGGGGGACCCAGTACTTC.